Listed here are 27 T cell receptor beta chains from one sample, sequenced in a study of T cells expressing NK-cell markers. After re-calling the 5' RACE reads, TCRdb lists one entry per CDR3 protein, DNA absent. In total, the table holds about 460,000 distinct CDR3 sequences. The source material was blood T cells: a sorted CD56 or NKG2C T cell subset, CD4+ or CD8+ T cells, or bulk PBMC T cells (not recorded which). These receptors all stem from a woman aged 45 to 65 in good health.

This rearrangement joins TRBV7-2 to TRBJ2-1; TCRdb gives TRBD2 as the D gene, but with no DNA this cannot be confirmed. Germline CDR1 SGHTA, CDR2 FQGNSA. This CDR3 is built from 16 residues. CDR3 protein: CASSLQSIGGANEQFF.

The chain's CDR3 is CASSFLSLARYNEQFF. V gene TRBV12-3 or TRBV12-4 combines with J gene TRBJ2-1; as DNA is missing, the TRBD2 call by TCRdb cannot be tested. This CDR3 has 16 amino acids.

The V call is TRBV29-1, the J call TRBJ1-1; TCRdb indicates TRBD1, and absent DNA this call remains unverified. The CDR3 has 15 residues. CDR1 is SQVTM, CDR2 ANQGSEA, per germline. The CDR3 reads CSVGQAGDAGSEAFF.

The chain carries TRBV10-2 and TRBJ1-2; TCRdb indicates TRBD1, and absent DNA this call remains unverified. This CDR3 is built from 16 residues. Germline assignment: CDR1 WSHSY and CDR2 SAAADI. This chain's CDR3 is CASSRGTGTGGDGYTF.

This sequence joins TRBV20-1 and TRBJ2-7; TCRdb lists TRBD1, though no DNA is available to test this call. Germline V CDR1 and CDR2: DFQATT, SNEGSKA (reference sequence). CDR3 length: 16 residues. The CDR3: CSARDYRDRRRYEQYF.

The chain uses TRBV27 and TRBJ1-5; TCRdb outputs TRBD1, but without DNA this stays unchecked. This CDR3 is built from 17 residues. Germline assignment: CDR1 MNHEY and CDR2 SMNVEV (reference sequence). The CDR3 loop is CASSLSGTPYSNQPQHF.

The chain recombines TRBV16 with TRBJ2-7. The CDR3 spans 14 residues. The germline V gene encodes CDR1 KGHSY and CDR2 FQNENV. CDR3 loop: CASSPVSKDSEQYF.

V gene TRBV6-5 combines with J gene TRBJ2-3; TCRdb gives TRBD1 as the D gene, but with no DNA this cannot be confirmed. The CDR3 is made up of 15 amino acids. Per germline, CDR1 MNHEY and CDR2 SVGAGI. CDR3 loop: CASSSPVGGPDTQYF.

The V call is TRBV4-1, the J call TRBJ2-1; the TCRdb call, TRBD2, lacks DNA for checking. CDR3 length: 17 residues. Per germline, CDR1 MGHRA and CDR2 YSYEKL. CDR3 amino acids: CASSQGILAGEYNEQFF.

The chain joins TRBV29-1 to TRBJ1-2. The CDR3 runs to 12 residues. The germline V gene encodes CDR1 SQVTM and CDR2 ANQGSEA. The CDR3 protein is CSVEYTYDGYTF. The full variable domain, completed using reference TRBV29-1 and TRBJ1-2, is SAVISQKPSRDICQRGTSLTIQCQVDSQVTMMFWYRQQPGQSLTLIATANQGSEATYESGFVIDKFPISRPNLTFSTLTVSNMSPEDSSIYLCSVEYTYDGYTFGSGTRLTVV.

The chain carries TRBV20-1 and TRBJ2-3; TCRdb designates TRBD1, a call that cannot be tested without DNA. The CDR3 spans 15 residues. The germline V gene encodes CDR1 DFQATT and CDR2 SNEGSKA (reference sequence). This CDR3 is CSARDGALPTDTQYF.

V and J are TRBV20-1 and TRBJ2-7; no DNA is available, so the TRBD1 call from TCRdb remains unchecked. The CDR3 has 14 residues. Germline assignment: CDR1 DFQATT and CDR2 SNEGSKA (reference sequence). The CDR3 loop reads CSAYRGSLSYEQYF.

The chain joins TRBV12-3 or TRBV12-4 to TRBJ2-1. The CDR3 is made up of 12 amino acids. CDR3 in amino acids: CASSRGVNEQFF.

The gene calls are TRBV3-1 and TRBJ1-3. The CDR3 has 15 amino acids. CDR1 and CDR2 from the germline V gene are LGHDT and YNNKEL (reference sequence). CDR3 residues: CASSQDILDRNTIYF.

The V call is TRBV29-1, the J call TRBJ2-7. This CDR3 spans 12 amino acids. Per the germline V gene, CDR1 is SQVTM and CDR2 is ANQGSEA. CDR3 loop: CSGGTSTYEQYF.

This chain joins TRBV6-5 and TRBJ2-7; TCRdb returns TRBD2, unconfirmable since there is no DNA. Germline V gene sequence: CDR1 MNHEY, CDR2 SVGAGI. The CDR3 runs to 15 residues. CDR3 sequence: CASSAAGTHSYEQYF.

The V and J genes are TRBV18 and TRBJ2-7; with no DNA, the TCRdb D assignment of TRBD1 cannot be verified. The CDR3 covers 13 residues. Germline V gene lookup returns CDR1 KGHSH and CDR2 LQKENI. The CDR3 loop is CASSPGTAYEQYF.

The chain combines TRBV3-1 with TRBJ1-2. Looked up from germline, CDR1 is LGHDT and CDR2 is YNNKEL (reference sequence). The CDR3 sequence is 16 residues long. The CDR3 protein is CASSQDSGLANYGYTF.

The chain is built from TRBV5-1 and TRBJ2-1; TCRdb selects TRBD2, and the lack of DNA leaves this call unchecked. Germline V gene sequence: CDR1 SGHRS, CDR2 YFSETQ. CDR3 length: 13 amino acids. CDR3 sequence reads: CATSGLGGNEQFF.

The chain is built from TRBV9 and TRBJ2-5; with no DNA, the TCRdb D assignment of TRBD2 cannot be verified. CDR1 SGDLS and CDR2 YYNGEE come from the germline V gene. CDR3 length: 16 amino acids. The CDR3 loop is CASSVVGTRHLETQYF.

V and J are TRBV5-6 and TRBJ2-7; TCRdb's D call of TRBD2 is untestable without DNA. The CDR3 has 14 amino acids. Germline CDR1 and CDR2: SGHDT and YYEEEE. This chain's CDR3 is CASSPIAGYVGQYF.

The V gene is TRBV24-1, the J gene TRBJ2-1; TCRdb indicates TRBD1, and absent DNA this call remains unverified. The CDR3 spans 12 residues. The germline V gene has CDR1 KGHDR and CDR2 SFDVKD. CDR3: CATSLRGNEQFF.

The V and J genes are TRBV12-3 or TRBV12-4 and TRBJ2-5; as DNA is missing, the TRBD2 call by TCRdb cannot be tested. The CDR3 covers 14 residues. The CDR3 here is CASSPPSGRETQYF.

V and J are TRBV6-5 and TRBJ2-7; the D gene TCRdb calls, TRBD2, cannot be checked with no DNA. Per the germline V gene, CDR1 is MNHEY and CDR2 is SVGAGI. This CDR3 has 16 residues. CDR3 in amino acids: CASSYQTSGRSYEQYF.

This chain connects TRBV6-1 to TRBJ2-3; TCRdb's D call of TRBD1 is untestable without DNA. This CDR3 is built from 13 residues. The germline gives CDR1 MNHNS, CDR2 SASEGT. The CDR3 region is CATLTGVTDTQYF.

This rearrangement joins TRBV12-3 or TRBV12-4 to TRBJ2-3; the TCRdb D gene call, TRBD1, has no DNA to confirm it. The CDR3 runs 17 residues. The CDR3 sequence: CASRDPKLMGKGDTQYF.

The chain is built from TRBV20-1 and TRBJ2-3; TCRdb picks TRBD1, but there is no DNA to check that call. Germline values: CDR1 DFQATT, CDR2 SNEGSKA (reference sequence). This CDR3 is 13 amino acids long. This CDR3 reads CSAKGSRTDTQYF.